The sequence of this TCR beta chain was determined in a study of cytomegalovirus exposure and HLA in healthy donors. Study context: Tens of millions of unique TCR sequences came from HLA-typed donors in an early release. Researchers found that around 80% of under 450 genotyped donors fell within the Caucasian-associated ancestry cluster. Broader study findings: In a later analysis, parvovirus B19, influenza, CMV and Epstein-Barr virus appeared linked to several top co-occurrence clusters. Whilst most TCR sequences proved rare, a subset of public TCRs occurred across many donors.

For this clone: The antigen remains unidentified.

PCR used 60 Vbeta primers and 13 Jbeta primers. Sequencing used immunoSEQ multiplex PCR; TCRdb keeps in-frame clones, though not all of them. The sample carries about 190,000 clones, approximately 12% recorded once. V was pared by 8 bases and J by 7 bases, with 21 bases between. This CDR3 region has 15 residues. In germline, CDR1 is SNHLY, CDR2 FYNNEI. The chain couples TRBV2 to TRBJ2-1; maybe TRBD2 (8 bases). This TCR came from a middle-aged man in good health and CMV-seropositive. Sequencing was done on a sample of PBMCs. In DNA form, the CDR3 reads TGTGCCAGCCTCTCGTCCGGGAGGGGGCAAAATGAGCAGTTCTTC. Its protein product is CASLSSGRGQNEQFF.